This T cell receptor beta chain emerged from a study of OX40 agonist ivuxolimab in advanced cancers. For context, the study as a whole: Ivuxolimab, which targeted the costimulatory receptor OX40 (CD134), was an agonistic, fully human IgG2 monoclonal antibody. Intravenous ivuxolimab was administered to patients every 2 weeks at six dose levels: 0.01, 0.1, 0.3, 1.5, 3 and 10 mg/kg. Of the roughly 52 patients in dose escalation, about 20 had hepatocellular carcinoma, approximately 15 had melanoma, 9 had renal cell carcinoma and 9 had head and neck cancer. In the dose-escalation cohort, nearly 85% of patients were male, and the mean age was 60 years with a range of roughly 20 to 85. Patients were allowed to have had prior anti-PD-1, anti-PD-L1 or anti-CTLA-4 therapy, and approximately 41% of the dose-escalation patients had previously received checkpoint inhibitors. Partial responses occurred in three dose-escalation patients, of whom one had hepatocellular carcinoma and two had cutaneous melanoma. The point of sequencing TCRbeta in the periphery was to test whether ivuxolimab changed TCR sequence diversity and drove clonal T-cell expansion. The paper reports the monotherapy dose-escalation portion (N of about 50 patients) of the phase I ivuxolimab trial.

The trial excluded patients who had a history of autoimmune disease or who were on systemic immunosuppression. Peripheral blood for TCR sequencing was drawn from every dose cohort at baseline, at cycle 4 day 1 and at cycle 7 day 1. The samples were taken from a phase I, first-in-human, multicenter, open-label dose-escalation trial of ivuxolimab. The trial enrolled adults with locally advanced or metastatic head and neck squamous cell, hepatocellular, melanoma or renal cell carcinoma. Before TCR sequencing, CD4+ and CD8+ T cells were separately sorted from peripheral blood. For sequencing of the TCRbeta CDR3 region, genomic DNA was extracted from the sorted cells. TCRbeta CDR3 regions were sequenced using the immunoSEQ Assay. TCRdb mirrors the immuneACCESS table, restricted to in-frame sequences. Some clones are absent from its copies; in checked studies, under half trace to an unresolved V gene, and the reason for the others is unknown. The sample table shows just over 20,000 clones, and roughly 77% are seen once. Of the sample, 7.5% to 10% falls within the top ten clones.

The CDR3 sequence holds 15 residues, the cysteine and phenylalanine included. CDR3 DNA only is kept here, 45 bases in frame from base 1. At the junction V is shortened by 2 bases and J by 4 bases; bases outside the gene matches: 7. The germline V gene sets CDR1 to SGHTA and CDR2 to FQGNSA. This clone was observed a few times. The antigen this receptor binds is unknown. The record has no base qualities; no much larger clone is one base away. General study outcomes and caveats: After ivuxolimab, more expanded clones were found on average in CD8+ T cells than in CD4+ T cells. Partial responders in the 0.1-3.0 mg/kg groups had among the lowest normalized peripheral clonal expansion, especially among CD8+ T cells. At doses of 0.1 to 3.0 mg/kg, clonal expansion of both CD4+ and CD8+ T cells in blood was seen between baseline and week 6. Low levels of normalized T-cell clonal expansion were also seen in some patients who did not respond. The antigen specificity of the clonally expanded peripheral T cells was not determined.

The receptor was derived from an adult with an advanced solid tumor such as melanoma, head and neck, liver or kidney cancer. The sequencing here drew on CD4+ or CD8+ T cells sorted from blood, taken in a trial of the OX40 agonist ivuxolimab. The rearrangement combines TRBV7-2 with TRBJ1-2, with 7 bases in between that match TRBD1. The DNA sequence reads TGTGCCAGCAGCTTAACGGTGGCAGGGGGCTATGGCTACACCTTC. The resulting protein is CASSLTVAGGYGYTF. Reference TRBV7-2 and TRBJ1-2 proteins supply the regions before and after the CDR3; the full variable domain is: GAGVSQSPSNKVTEKGKDVELRCDPISGHTALYWYRQSLGQGLEFLIYFQGNSAPDKSGLPSDRFSAERTGGSVSTLTIQRTQQEDSAVYLCASSLTVAGGYGYTFGSGTRLTVV.